This T cell receptor beta chain was captured by sequencing in a study of cytomegalovirus exposure and HLA in healthy donors. The CDR3 is made up of 15 amino acids. CDR1 is GTSNPN, CDR2 SVGIG, per germline (reference sequence). With 60 Vbeta and 13 Jbeta primers, the PCR was carried out. Only in-frame clones appear in the TCRdb table, and some are missing; sequencing was by immunoSEQ multiplex PCR. The data show 95,000 to 150,000 clones, with more than 9% seen just once and roughly 4.2% held by the top ten. General study results and limits: Most sequenced TCRs were rare (though some public TCRs occurred in many donors). Presence/absence analyses rested on an assumption that sequencing depth was roughly uniform across donors. An apparent linkage of common viral pathogens to several of the most significant clusters emerged in a later analysis.

This clone was recorded a few times. What it binds is unknown. Sequencing used PBMCs. This sequence originates from a woman aged 18-29 years in good health and CMV-seropositive. This chain links TRBV30 with TRBJ2-5, with 10 positions matching TRBD1. The last part of the DNA fits TRBJ2-7 better; the J call may be wrong. CDR3 in DNA: TGTGCCTGGAGCGAGACGGGACAGGGGTGGGACGAGCAGTACTTC. Translation: CAWSETGQGWDEQYF.